This T cell receptor (beta chain) was found in a study of control samples from healthy donors and cancer patients. This table comes from immunoSEQ multiplex PCR, and its TCRdb copy is limited to in-frame clones, with some not included. This sample has over 100,000 clones, with roughly 91% found just once. Material for sequencing was blood. This TCR was recovered from a woman between 45 and 60 years old in good health.

CDR3 nucleotide sequence: TGTGCCAGCAGCGCCAGGACAGTCTCTGGGGCCAACGTCCTGACTTTC. It translates to CASSARTVSGANVLTF. J is TRBJ2-6 and V is TRBV9, with a possible D match to TRBD1 (6 bases). Germline V CDR1 and CDR2: SGDLS, YYNGEE. The CDR3 runs 16 residues. V was clipped by 3 bases and J by 0 bases, with 10 bases between them.